This T cell receptor (beta chain) was sequenced for a study of blood T cell repertoires in COVID-19. Cohorts were based on clinical histories the participants reported. Data came from immunoSEQ multiplex PCR; TCRdb stores just in-frame clones and leaves some out. The sample holds fewer than 200,000 clones, roughly 88% seen once. Specimen: PBMCs or T cells enriched from blood (not recorded which). This clonotype originated in a woman aged 18 to 35 who had recovered from COVID-19.

DNA of the CDR3: TGTGCCAGCAGTGATCTCGAGCGGGAGTACTACGAGCAGTACTTC. Translation gives CASSDLEREYYEQYF. This sequence joins TRBV2 and TRBJ2-7; 8 nucleotides align to TRBD2. CDR1 SNHLY and CDR2 FYNNEI come from the germline V gene. The CDR3 totals 15 residues. V dropped 3 bases and J dropped 3; count of bases not matched to a gene: 7.